The present T cell receptor (beta chain) was sequenced within a study of brain metastases from non-small cell lung cancer. Germline CDR1 is SGHAT and CDR2 is FQDESV (reference sequence). The CDR3 has 14 amino acids. TCRdb's table, derived via immunoSEQ multiplex PCR, lists solely in-frame clones and lacks some. The sample lists about 590 clones; roughly 86% were seen once. About this clone itself: The junction departs from germline at one end; a sequencing error may be responsible.

The rearrangement uses TRBV11-1 and TRBJ2-7; D uncertain. Sequencing used tumor-adjacent normal tissue. The TCR sequence derives from a donor over 35 with non-small cell lung cancer. The CDR3 nucleotides read TGTGCCAGCAGCCCCGGTCACCGTTACTACGAACAGTACTTC. Its protein is CASSPGHRYYEQYF.